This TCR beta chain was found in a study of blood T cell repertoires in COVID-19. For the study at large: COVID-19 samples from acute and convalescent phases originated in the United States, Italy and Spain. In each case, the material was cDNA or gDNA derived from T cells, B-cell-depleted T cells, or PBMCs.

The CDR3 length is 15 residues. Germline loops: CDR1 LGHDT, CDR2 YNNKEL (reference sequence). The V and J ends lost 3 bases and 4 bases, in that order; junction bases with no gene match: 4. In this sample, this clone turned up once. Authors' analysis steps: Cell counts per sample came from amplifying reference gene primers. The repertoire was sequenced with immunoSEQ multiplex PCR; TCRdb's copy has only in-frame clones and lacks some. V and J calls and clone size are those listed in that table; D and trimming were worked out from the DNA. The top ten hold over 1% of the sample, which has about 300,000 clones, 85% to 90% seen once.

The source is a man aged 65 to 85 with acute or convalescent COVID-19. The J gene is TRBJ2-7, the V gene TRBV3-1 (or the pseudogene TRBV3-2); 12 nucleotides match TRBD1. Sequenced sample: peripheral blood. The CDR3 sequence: CASSHPGQGAYEQYF. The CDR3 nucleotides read TGTGCCAGCAGCCATCCGGGACAGGGGGCTTACGAGCAGTACTTC.